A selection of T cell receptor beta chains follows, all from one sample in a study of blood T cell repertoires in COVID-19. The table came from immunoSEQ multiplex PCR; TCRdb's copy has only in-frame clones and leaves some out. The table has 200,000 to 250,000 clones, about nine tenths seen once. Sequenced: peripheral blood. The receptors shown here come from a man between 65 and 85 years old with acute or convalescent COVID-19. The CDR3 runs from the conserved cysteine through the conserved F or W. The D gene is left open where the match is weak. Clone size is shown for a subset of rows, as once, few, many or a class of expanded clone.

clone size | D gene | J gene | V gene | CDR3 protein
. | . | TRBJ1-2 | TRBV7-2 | CASNLEEGNYGYTF
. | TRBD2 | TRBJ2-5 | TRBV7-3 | CASSLGLAGQETQYF
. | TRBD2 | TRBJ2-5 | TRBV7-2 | CASSLSGRVEETQYF
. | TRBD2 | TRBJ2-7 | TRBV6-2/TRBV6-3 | CASSYGASGSHEQYF
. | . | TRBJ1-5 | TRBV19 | CASSIGAARGQPQHF
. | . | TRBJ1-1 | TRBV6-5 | CASSNPENTEAFF
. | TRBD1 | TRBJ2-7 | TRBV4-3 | CASSQDFGGTVLYEQYF
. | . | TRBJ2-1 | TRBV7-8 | CASSLAGSLRGEQFF
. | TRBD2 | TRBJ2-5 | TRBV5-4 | CASSAGGTQYF
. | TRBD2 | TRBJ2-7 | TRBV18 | CASSPSLAGGLYEQYF
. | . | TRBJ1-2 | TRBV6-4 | CASSDGGYGYTF
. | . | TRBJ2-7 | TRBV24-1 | CATSDPRPTLSSYEQYF
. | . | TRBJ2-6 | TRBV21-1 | CASSKRGQGIAGANVLTF
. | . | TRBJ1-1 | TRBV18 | CASSPVTRTEAFF
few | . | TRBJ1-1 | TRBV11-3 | CASSSGQGSNTEAFF
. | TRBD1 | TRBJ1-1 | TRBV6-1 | CASSELRGGLSNTEAFF
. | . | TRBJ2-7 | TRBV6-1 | CASSDQELYEQYF
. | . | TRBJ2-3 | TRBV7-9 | CASSFGTGDTQYF
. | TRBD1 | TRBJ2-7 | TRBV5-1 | CASSLMGQGNYEQYF
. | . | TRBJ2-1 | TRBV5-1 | CASSGEGNEQFF
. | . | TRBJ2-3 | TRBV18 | CASSPGETGSADTQYF
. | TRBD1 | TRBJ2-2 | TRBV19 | CASSTDRDRGELFF
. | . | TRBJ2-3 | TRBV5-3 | CARSSGLCSPQCTDTQYF
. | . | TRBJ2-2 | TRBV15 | CATSKEWGGSAGELFF
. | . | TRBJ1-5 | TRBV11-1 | CASSLVEGQPQHF
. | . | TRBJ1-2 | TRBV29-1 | CSGGKREQGYTF
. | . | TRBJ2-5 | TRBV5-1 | CASSLARGDQETQYF
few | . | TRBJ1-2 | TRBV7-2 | CASSLRQVNGYTF